Below are 13 T cell receptor beta chains sequenced from a single sample in a study of PD-1 blockade in classical Hodgkin lymphoma. As for time point: cycle 4 day 1 (C4D1), after about 6 weeks of nivolumab. After autologous stem cell transplantation all patients relapsed, and prior brentuximab vedotin exposure differed between cohorts. The assay was immunoSEQ multiplex PCR, and TCRdb's table has in-frame clones only and misses some. This sample has roughly 100,000 clones; more than 70% occur once, and the top ten carry 8% to 9.5%. Sequenced here: peripheral blood mononuclear cells (PBMCs), sampled before the fourth cycle of nivolumab. The receptors derive from a human donor with classical Hodgkin lymphoma.

This clone has more than one count but fewer than ten. The chain links TRBV30 to TRBJ2-7; D not resolved. This CDR3 spans 12 amino acids. V gave up 2 bases and J gave up 7 bases, with 12 bases separating them. Germline V gene lookup returns CDR1 GTSNPN and CDR2 SVGIG (reference sequence). CDR3: CAWSRNGLEQYF. CDR3 nucleotides: TGTGCCTGGAGTAGAAATGGGCTTGAGCAGTACTTC.

The V gene is TRBV19, the J gene TRBJ2-5; 7 bases fit TRBD1. CDR1 is LNHDA and CDR2 is SQIVND in the germline V gene (reference sequence). The CDR3 extends over 14 amino acids. Trimming removed 4 bases from V and 5 bases from J; junction bases left unmatched: 7. The CDR3 DNA follows: TGTGCCAGTAGTAACAGGGGTGGTAGGGAGACCCAGTACTTC. It translates to CASSNRGGRETQYF.

This clone has just a few counts. V gene TRBV5-8 combines with J gene TRBJ2-1; a weak D match, TRBD1 (6 bases). Germline V gives CDR1 SGHTS, CDR2 YDEGEE. The CDR3 length is 15 residues. Trimming pared 0 bases from V and 7 bases from J, leaving 14 bases between. The CDR3, as DNA: TGTGCCAGCAGCTTGGGCTGGACAGTGCCGAATGAGCAGTTCTTC. This gives the protein CASSLGWTVPNEQFF.

Only a few counts were recorded for this clone. The chain joins TRBV19 to TRBJ1-2; possible D gene TRBD1, 5 bases. V shed 10 bases and J shed 8 bases, with 17 bases lying between them. CDR3 size: 12 residues. Germline CDR1 is LNHDA and CDR2 is SQIVND (reference sequence). CDR3 DNA: TGTGCCACCGCCGGGACTTTCCAAGGCTACACCTTC. It translates to CATAGTFQGYTF.

This clone was counted between two and nine times. The chain employs TRBV10-3 and TRBJ1-2; D is unclear. The CDR3 contains 15 residues. The germline gives CDR1 ENHRY, CDR2 SYGVKD. V was trimmed by 0 bases and J by 5 bases, leaving 13 bases between them. The chain's CDR3 is CAISESNERLYGYTF. The CDR3 coding sequence is TGTGCCATCAGTGAGTCTAATGAGCGACTGTATGGCTACACCTTC.

The J gene is TRBJ2-7, the V gene TRBV6-5; D possibly corresponds to TRBD1 (6 bases). CDR3 length: 14 residues. V gave up 0 bases and J gave up 0 bases, with 6 bases separating them. Germline V CDR1 and CDR2: MNHEY, SVGAGI. The CDR3 DNA reads as TGTGCCAGCAGTTACTCAGGGGGCTCCTACGAGCAGTACTTC. Translating it yields CASSYSGGSYEQYF.

This chain joins TRBV10-3 and TRBJ1-1; D may be TRBD1 (5 bases). Per the germline V gene, CDR1 is ENHRY and CDR2 is SYGVKD. This CDR3 has 13 residues. Trimming left V 0 bases short and J 11 bases short, with 13 bases between. The CDR3 loop is CAISESRGEGAFF. The CDR3 DNA reads as TGTGCCATCAGTGAGTCAAGGGGCGAGGGGGCTTTCTTT.

The chain combines TRBV7-9 with TRBJ2-7, with unresolved D. V was trimmed by 1 base and J by 5 bases, leaving 12 bases between them. The CDR3 extends over 14 amino acids. Per germline, CDR1 SEHNR and CDR2 FQNEAQ (reference sequence). The CDR3 DNA reads as TGTGCCAGCAGCTTAGGGACGGATCTTCACGAGCAGTACTTC. Residues: CASSLGTDLHEQYF.

By proportion, this clone is medium-sized. The V call is TRBV2, the J call TRBJ1-5; 8 bases map to TRBD1. V shed 4 bases, J shed 0 bases, and the junction held 23 bases outside the gene matches. Germline CDR1 SNHLY, CDR2 FYNNEI. The CDR3 covers 22 residues. CDR3 sequence: CASSVHGQGHPGGLYSNQPQHF. The CDR3 DNA sequence: TGTGCCAGCAGTGTTCACGGACAGGGACACCCCGGTGGGCTGTATAGCAATCAGCCCCAGCATTTT.

In this sample, this clone turned up once. The chain links TRBV7-9 to TRBJ1-5; TRBD1 matches 7 bases. The V gene's germline CDR1 is SEHNR and CDR2 FQNEAQ (reference sequence). V dropped 1 base and J dropped 7; count of bases not matched to a gene: 7. This CDR3 has 15 amino acids. Written as DNA, the CDR3 is TGTGCCAGCAGCTTAGAGGGGGCTAGCTGGCAGCCCCAGCATTTT. It specifies CASSLEGASWQPQHF. Combining the CDR3 with reference TRBV7-9 and TRBJ1-5 gives the whole variable domain DTGVSQNPRHKITKRGQNVTFRCDPISEHNRLYWYRQTLGQGPEFLTYFQNEAQLEKSRLLSDRFSAERPKGSFSTLEIQRTEQGDSAMYLCASSLEGASWQPQHFGDGTRLSIL.

Comments on this clone: Other DNA sequences within the sample encode an identical CDR3. The chain carries TRBV19 and TRBJ2-3, with no clear D. CDR3 size: 12 residues. The germline V gene has CDR1 LNHDA and CDR2 SQIVND (reference sequence). V was shortened by 4 bases and J by 3 bases, with 5 bases between the two germline ends. CDR3 amino acids: CASSTRTDTQYF. CDR3 sequence (DNA): TGTGCCAGTAGTACGAGGACAGATACGCAGTATTTT.

This chain uses TRBV5-1 with TRBJ1-3; D perhaps matches TRBD1 (6 bases). Germline CDR1 SGHRS, CDR2 YFSETQ. The CDR3 loop spans 13 amino acids. Trimming took off 2 bases at V and 8 bases at J, with 11 bases between the two ends. CDR3 protein: CASSLQGSDTIYF. DNA for the CDR3: TGCGCCAGCAGCTTACAGGGTTCTGACACCATATATTTT.

The genes are TRBV5-1 and TRBJ2-3, with TRBD1 identical over 7 bases. This CDR3 contains 15 residues. Losses at the gene ends were 4 bases for V and 0 bases for J; bases not matched to a gene: 5. The germline V gene has CDR1 SGHRS and CDR2 YFSETQ. The CDR3 loop is CASSPGTASTDTQYF. CDR3 nucleotide sequence: TGCGCCAGCAGCCCCGGGACAGCGAGCACAGATACGCAGTATTTT.